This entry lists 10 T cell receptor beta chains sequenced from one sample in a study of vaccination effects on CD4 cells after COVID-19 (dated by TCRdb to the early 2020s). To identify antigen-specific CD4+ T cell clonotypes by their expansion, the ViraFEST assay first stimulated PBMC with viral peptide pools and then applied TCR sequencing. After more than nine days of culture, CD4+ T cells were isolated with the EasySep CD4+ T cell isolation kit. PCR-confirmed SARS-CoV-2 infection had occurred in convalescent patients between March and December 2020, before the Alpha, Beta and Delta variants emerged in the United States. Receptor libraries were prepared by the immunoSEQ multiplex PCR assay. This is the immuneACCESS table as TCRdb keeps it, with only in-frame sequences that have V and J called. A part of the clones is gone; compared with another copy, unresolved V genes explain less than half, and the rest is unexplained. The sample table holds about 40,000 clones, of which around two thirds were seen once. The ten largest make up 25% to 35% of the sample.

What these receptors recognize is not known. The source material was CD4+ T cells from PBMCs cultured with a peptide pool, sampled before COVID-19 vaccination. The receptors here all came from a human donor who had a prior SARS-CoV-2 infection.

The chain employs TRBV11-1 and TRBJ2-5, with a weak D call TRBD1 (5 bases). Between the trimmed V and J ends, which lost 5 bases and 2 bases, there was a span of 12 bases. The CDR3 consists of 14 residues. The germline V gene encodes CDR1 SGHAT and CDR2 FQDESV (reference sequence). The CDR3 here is CASSPAQGQETQYF. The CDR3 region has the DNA TGTGCCAGCAGCCCAGCGCAGGGACAAGAGACCCAGTACTTC.

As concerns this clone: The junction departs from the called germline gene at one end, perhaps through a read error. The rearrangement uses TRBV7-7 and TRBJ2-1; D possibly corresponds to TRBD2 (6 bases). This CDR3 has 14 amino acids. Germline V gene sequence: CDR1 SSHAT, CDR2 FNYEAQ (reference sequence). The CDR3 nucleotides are TGTGCTAGCAGCCCCCGGGGACTTAACAATGAGCAGTTCTTC. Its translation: CASSPRGLNNEQFF.

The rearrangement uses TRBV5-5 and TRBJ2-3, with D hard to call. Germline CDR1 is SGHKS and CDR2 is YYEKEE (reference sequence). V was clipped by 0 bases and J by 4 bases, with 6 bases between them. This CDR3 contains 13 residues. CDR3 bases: TGTGCCAGCAGCTTGGGTCGGGCAGATACGCAGTATTTT. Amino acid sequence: CASSLGRADTQYF.

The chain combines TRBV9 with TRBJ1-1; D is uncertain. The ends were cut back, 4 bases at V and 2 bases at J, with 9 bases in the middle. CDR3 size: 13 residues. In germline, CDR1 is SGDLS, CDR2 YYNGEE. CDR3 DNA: TGTGCCAGCAGCCACGACATTAACACTGAAGCTTTCTTT. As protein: CASSHDINTEAFF.

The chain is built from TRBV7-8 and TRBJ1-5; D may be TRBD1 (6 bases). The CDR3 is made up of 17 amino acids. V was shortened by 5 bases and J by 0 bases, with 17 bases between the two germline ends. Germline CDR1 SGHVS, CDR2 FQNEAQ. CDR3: CASSQSFGTHSNQPQHF. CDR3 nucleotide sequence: TGTGCCAGCAGCCAATCCTTCGGGACACATAGCAATCAGCCCCAGCATTTT.

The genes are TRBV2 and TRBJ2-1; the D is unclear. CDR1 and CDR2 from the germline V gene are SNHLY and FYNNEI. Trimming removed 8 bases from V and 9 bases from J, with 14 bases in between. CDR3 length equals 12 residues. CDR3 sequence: CASVEPPPEQFF. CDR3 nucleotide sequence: TGTGCCAGCGTCGAGCCGCCGCCTGAGCAGTTCTTC.

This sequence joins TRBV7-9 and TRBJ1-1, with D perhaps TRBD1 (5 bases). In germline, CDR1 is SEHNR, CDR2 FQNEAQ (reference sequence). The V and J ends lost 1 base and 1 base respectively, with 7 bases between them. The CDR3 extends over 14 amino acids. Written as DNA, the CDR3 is TGTGCCAGCAGCTTAGGCGGGGCGAACACTGAAGCTTTCTTT. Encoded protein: CASSLGGANTEAFF. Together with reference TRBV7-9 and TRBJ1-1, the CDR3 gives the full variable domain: DTGVSQNPRHKITKRGQNVTFRCDPISEHNRLYWYRQTLGQGPEFLTYFQNEAQLEKSRLLSDRFSAERPKGSFSTLEIQRTEQGDSAMYLCASSLGGANTEAFFGQGTRLTVV.

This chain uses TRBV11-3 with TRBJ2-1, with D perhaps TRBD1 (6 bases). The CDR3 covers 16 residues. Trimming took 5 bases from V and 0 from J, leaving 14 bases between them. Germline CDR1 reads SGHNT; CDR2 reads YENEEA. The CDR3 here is CASSRRQASSYNEQFF. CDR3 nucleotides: TGTGCCAGCAGCCGGAGACAGGCTAGCTCCTACAATGAGCAGTTCTTC.

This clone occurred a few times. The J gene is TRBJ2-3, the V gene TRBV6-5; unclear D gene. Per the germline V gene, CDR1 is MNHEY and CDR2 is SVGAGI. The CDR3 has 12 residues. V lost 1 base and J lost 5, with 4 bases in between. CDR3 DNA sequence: TGTGCCAGCAGTTACTGGGGAGATACGCAGTATTTT. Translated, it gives CASSYWGDTQYF.

For the CDR3, the DNA is TGTGCCAGCAGTTCAAAGGTCGAGCAGTACTTC. Its protein product is CASSSKVEQYF. V is TRBV6-5 and J is TRBJ2-7, with D unclear. Germline V gene data show CDR1 as MNHEY and CDR2 as SVGAGI. The CDR3 is 11 amino acids. Between the trimmed V and J ends, which lost 4 bases and 6 bases, there was a span of 7 bases.